This entry lists 32 T cell receptor beta chains sequenced from one sample in a study of T cell responses to AZD1222 COVID-19 vaccine. Clones were sequenced by immunoSEQ multiplex PCR, and TCRdb holds only the in-frame ones, with some missing. In the table there are about 130,000 clones, about 87% of which are singletons. This sample comprised peripheral blood, obtained on day 0 of AZD1222 vaccination. The receptors were gathered from an adult in good health.

The rearrangement uses TRBV7-2 and TRBJ2-7; weak D call: TRBD2 (5 bases). Trimming removed 4 bases from V and 0 bases from J, with 10 bases in between. The CDR3 length is 14 residues. The germline gives CDR1 SGHTA, CDR2 FQGNSA. The DNA of the CDR3 is TGTGCCAGCAGCTCGGTTAGCGTCTCCTACGAGCAGTACTTC. Its translation: CASSSVSVSYEQYF.

This sequence joins TRBV7-3 and TRBJ2-1; a possible D gene is TRBD2 (6 bases). Germline V gene lookup returns CDR1 SGHTA and CDR2 FQGTGA. CDR3 length: 12 amino acids. Trimming removed 4 bases from V and 9 bases from J, with 10 bases in between. The CDR3 bases are TGTGCCAGCAGCTCCACTAGCAGTGAGCAGTTCTTC. Its translation: CASSSTSSEQFF.

This clone was observed a single time. The CDR3 loop is CASSYGSGVGGNEQFF. The CDR3 nucleotides are TGTGCCAGCAGTTACGGTAGCGGCGTAGGTGGCAATGAGCAGTTCTTC. This chain joins TRBV28 and TRBJ2-1, with D perhaps TRBD2 (6 bases). The germline V gene encodes CDR1 MDHEN and CDR2 SYDVKM. CDR3 length equals 16 residues. The germline V and J ends were trimmed by 4 bases and 6 bases, with 19 bases remaining between them.

This rearrangement joins TRBV2 to TRBJ1-1; D perhaps matches TRBD1 (6 bases). The length of the CDR3 is 14 residues. V was clipped by 7 bases and J by 5 bases, with 17 bases between them. In germline, CDR1 is SNHLY, CDR2 FYNNEI. The CDR3 DNA follows: TGTGCCAGCAAACAGGGCGAGGTTTTGACTGAAGCTTTCTTT. Translated, it gives CASKQGEVLTEAFF.

The CDR3 region has the DNA TGTGCCAGCAGCCCCACGGAGTCGCAGGGCACTGAAGCTTTCTTT. Protein: CASSPTESQGTEAFF. The rearrangement uses TRBV7-9 and TRBJ1-1, with D perhaps matching TRBD1 (5 bases). The V gene's germline CDR1 is SEHNR and CDR2 FQNEAQ (reference sequence). The germline V and J ends were trimmed by 5 bases and 4 bases, with 17 bases remaining between them. The CDR3 runs 15 residues.

The chain uses TRBV9 and TRBJ1-4; no clear D gene. V lost 0 bases and J 6 bases, leaving 12 bases between the germline ends. The CDR3 has 15 amino acids. Germline V lookup: CDR1 SGDLS, CDR2 YYNGEE. The CDR3 here is CASSVAEGTYEKLFF. The CDR3 bases are TGTGCCAGCAGCGTAGCTGAGGGTACTTATGAAAAACTGTTTTTT.

The rearrangement links TRBV5-6 to TRBJ1-2, with D unclear. In germline, CDR1 is SGHDT, CDR2 YYEEEE. This CDR3 is built from 12 residues. Deletions cut 2 bases from V and 5 bases from J, with 7 bases between. DNA for the CDR3: TGTGCCAGCAGCTTAGGGTCTTATGGCTACACCTTC. It encodes CASSLGSYGYTF.

The J gene is TRBJ1-4, the V gene TRBV18; D unclear. This CDR3 spans 13 amino acids. The germline V gene encodes CDR1 KGHSH and CDR2 LQKENI. V lost 4 bases and J 5 bases, leaving 8 bases between the germline ends. DNA for the CDR3: TGTGCCAGCTCACGGGGAGTCAATGAAAAACTGTTTTTT. This codes for CASSRGVNEKLFF.

The rearrangement links TRBV7-3 to TRBJ1-5, with D uncertain. Per the germline V gene, CDR1 is SGHTA and CDR2 is FQGTGA. The V end was cut by 2 bases, the J end by 4 bases, with 6 bases between. The CDR3 contains 13 residues. In DNA form, the CDR3 reads TGTGCCAGCAGCTTAGGGGTGAATCAGCCCCAGCATTTT. It is translated as CASSLGVNQPQHF. The whole variable domain, remainder taken from reference TRBV7-3 and TRBJ1-5, is GAGVSQTPSNKVTEKGKYVELRCDPISGHTALYWYRQSLGQGPEFLIYFQGTGAADDSGLPNDRFFAVRPEGSVSTLKIQRTERGDSAVYLCASSLGVNQPQHFGDGTRLSIL.

V usage is TRBV7-7 and J usage is TRBJ2-5; TRBD2 aligns across 14 bases. V was pared by 3 bases and J by 5 bases, with 5 bases of the junction left unmatched. The CDR3 is 16 residues long. CDR1 is SSHAT and CDR2 is FNYEAQ in the germline V gene (reference sequence). CDR3 amino acids: CASSLGTSGSAETQYF. CDR3 coding DNA: TGTGCCAGCAGCTTGGGGACTAGCGGGAGCGCGGAGACCCAGTACTTC.

V gene TRBV7-6 combines with J gene TRBJ2-7, with TRBD2 identical over 8 bases. The CDR3 loop spans 15 amino acids. CDR1 and CDR2 from the germline V gene are SGHVS and FNYEAQ. Germline trimming cut 5 bases from V and 6 bases from J; bases unmatched to any gene: 12. This chain's CDR3 is CASSPGAGGVFEQYF. The CDR3 bases are TGTGCCAGCAGCCCCGGGGCGGGGGGCGTCTTCGAGCAGTACTTC.

V is TRBV11-1 and J is TRBJ1-2; perhaps TRBD1 as D (5 bases). The V gene's germline CDR1 is SGHAT and CDR2 FQDESV (reference sequence). Trimming removed 2 bases from V and 8 bases from J, with 18 bases in between. The CDR3 runs to 15 residues. The CDR3 reads CASSLSGGLPAGYTF. The CDR3 nucleotides read TGTGCCAGCAGCTTATCCGGGGGACTCCCTGCAGGCTACACCTTC.

The rearrangement links TRBV7-9 to TRBJ2-3; the match to TRBD2 covers 7 bases. Looked up from germline, CDR1 is SEHNR and CDR2 is FQNEAQ (reference sequence). The CDR3 is made up of 13 amino acids. J gave up 6 bases and V 4 bases, and 4 bases lay outside the gene matches. CDR3 sequence reads: CASSSQLADTQYF. DNA for the CDR3: TGTGCCAGCAGCTCGCAACTAGCGGATACGCAGTATTTT.

This clone was detected only a few times. Other nucleotide sequences in the sample specify the same CDR3. The chain is built from TRBV6-2 or TRBV6-3 and TRBJ2-7, with D unclear. The CDR3 covers 11 residues. Trimming removed 3 bases from V and 6 bases from J, with 6 bases in between. Germline V CDR1 and CDR2: MNHEY, SVGEGT. For the CDR3, the DNA is TGTGCCAGCAGTTATCGGACCGAGCAGTACTTC. This gives the protein CASSYRTEQYF.

The CDR3 region has the DNA TGCAGCGTTGGGGAGGAGAGACAGCCCCAGCATTTT. Translation gives CSVGEERQPQHF. The chain recombines TRBV29-1 with TRBJ1-5; D is unresolved. V was shortened by 4 bases and J by 7 bases, with 11 bases between the two germline ends. Germline-derived CDR1 and CDR2 are SQVTM and ANQGSEA. The CDR3 spans 12 residues.

This clone occurred a few times. The genes are TRBV4-2 and TRBJ2-1; the D call may be TRBD1 or TRBD2 (6 bases each). CDR3 length: 16 amino acids. Trimming cost V 0 bases and J 2 bases, with 11 bases left between them. CDR1 LGHNA and CDR2 YNFKEQ come from the germline V gene. The CDR3 DNA follows: TGTGCCAGCAGCCAAGATTTCGGGGGCCCCTACAATGAGCAGTTCTTC. It encodes CASSQDFGGPYNEQFF.

Only a few counts were recorded for this clone. V is TRBV9 and J is TRBJ1-5, with D perhaps matching TRBD1 (5 bases). V was trimmed by 3 bases and J by 1 base, leaving 11 bases between them. The CDR3 runs to 15 residues. Germline values: CDR1 SGDLS, CDR2 YYNGEE. The CDR3 region is CASSARGESNQPQHF. CDR3 sequence (DNA): TGTGCCAGCAGCGCCCGGGGGGAGAGCAATCAGCCCCAGCATTTT.

The CDR3 here is CASSQDRGSAKNIQYF. DNA for the CDR3: TGCGCCAGCAGCCAAGATAGGGGGTCCGCCAAAAACATTCAGTACTTC. This chain joins TRBV4-3 and TRBJ2-4; a possible D gene is TRBD1 (6 bases). The V end was cut by 0 bases, the J end by 1 base, with 10 bases between. The CDR3 contains 16 residues. CDR1 and CDR2 (germline): LGHNA, YSLEER.

This chain uses TRBV2 with TRBJ1-1; a possible D gene is TRBD1 (6 bases). V was clipped by 7 bases and J by 3 bases, with 12 bases between them. The CDR3 sequence is 13 residues long. CDR1 SNHLY and CDR2 FYNNEI come from the germline V gene. CDR3 DNA: TGTGCCAGCAAAACAGGGAGTTACACTGAAGCTTTCTTT. Amino acids: CASKTGSYTEAFF.

The genes are TRBV6-6 and TRBJ2-3; D assignment may be TRBD1 or TRBD2 (6 bases each). The germline V and J ends were trimmed by 7 bases and 6 bases, with 17 bases remaining between them. The CDR3 has 14 amino acids. Germline lookup yields CDR1 MNHNY and CDR2 SVGAGI (reference sequence). The CDR3 sequence: CASTGTSTGDTQYF. Written as DNA, the CDR3 is TGTGCCAGCACCGGGACTTCCACAGGGGATACGCAGTATTTT.

V gene TRBV3-1 (or the pseudogene TRBV3-2) combines with J gene TRBJ2-7; 7 nucleotides align to TRBD2. Germline CDR1 LGHDT, CDR2 YNNKEL (reference sequence). The CDR3 runs 13 residues. Unmatched junction bases numbered 12, after V lost 10 bases and J lost 6 bases. DNA of the CDR3: TGTGCCACCTCATACGGACTAGTCGGCGAGCAGTACTTC. Its translation is CATSYGLVGEQYF.

The rearrangement uses TRBV28 and TRBJ2-7; the D gene is possibly TRBD2 (6 bases). Germline V lookup: CDR1 MDHEN, CDR2 SYDVKM. Trimming removed 4 bases from V and 6 bases from J, with 16 bases in between. The CDR3 totals 14 residues. CDR3 region: CASSSPSGVGEQYF. CDR3 sequence (DNA): TGTGCCAGCAGTTCTCCCTCGGGGGTGGGCGAGCAGTACTTC.

CDR3 in DNA: TGCAGCGTTGATTTAGGACTAGCGGGTTTATACAATGAGCAGTTCTTC. It translates to CSVDLGLAGLYNEQFF. The chain is built from TRBV29-1 and TRBJ2-1; 11 positions agree with TRBD2. Germline values: CDR1 SQVTM, CDR2 ANQGSEA. The length of the CDR3 is 16 residues. V shed 3 bases, J shed 4 bases, and the junction held 8 bases outside the gene matches.

The rearrangement uses TRBV18 and TRBJ2-3; TRBD2 matches at 16 bases. The CDR3 loop spans 18 amino acids. Trimming removed 4 bases from V and 6 bases from J; junction bases left unmatched: 10. Germline CDR1 reads KGHSH; CDR2 reads LQKENI. CDR3 DNA: TGTGCCAGCTCACTCTCTCCGGGACTAGCGGGAGGGGATGATACGCAGTATTTT. This sequence encodes CASSLSPGLAGGDDTQYF. Drawing the rest from reference TRBV18 and TRBJ2-3, the complete variable domain is NAGVMQNPRHLVRRRGQEARLRCSPMKGHSHVYWYRQLPEEGLKFMVYLQKENIIDESGMPKERFSAEFPKEGPSILRIQQVVRGDSAAYFCASSLSPGLAGGDDTQYFGPGTRLTVL.

The rearrangement links TRBV3-1 (or the pseudogene TRBV3-2) to TRBJ2-7; TRBD2 aligns across 9 bases. Looked up from germline, CDR1 is LGHDT and CDR2 is YNNKEL (reference sequence). This CDR3 spans 13 amino acids. The V gene end was trimmed by 4 bases and the J gene end by 6 bases; junction bases not matched to a gene: 4. The CDR3 loop reads CASSPRLAVEQYF. DNA for the CDR3: TGTGCCAGCAGCCCGAGACTAGCGGTCGAGCAGTACTTC.

This clone was seen just once. V and J are TRBV6-2 or TRBV6-3 and TRBJ2-7; either TRBD1 or TRBD2 may supply D (5 bases each). This CDR3 is built from 14 residues. V lost 2 bases and J 6 bases, leaving 14 bases between the germline ends. CDR1 and CDR2 (germline): MNHEY, SVGEGT. As DNA, the CDR3 is TGTGCCAGCAGTTACCGGGGACCGCAGACCGAGCAGTACTTC. Residues: CASSYRGPQTEQYF.

The rearrangement uses TRBV11-3 and TRBJ1-2; 7 positions match TRBD1. The CDR3 runs to 13 residues. Germline-derived CDR1 and CDR2 are SGHNT and YENEEA. With 3 bases clipped from V and 6 bases from J, the junction kept 4 bases outside the gene matches. CDR3 DNA: TGTGCCAGCAGCTTTCGACAGGGCGATGGCTACACCTTC. Its protein is CASSFRQGDGYTF.

The chain uses TRBV11-1 and TRBJ1-4; D possibly corresponds to TRBD1 (5 bases). Germline V gene sequence: CDR1 SGHAT, CDR2 FQDESV (reference sequence). V shed 4 bases and J shed 5 bases, with 17 bases lying between them. The CDR3 has 16 amino acids. The CDR3 spells CASSSVEGTANEKLFF. The CDR3 coding sequence is TGTGCCAGCAGCTCCGTCGAGGGGACGGCGAATGAAAAACTGTTTTTT.

J is TRBJ1-4 and V is TRBV7-9; D possibly corresponds to TRBD1 (5 bases). V lost 8 bases and J 6 bases, leaving 13 bases between the germline ends. Germline CDR1 SEHNR, CDR2 FQNEAQ (reference sequence). The CDR3 loop spans 13 amino acids. The CDR3 reads CASSVRGYEKLFF. The CDR3 region has the DNA TGTGCCAGCTCGGTCCGGGGGTATGAAAAACTGTTTTTT. The full variable domain, its missing parts supplied by reference TRBV7-9 and TRBJ1-4, is DTGVSQNPRHKITKRGQNVTFRCDPISEHNRLYWYRQTLGQGPEFLTYFQNEAQLEKSRLLSDRFSAERPKGSFSTLEIQRTEQGDSAMYLCASSVRGYEKLFFGSGTQLSVL.

J is TRBJ1-2 and V is TRBV5-1, with D possibly TRBD1 on 6 matching bases. This CDR3 is built from 14 residues. Germline V CDR1 and CDR2: SGHRS, YFSETQ. The ends were cut back, 0 bases at V and 9 bases at J, with 15 bases in the middle. The CDR3 region has the DNA TGCGCCAGCAGCTTGGTGGACAGCGTCTGGAGCTACACCTTC. Translation gives CASSLVDSVWSYTF.

The rearrangement joins TRBV6-5 to TRBJ1-5; the D is unclear. The germline V gene encodes CDR1 MNHEY and CDR2 SVGAGI. V dropped 0 bases and J dropped 2 bases, with 8 bases sitting between them. The CDR3 runs to 15 residues. CDR3 amino acids: CASSYSGRGNQPQHF. The CDR3 DNA is TGTGCCAGCAGTTACTCGGGGAGGGGCAATCAGCCCCAGCATTTT.

This chain connects TRBV30 to TRBJ1-5; weak D call: TRBD1 (5 bases). Germline V gives CDR1 GTSNPN, CDR2 SVGIG (reference sequence). The CDR3 covers 14 residues. Trimming removed 0 bases from V and 3 bases from J, with 9 bases in between. DNA for the CDR3: TGTGCCTGGAGTGTAGGGGTCAACAATCAGCCCCAGCATTTT. Its protein product is CAWSVGVNNQPQHF.